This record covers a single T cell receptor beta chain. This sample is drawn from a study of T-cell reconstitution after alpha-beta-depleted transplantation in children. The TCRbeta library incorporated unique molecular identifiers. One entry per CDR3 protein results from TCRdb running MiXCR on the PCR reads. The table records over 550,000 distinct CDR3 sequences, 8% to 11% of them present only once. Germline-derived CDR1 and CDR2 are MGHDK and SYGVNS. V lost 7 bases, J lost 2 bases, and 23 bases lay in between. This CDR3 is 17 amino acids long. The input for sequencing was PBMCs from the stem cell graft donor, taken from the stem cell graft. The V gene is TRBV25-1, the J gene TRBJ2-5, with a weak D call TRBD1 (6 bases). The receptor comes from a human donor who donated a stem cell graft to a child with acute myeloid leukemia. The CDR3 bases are TGTGCCAGCACCCGATTAGGTGGAACAGGGCGTCAAGAGACCCAGTACTTC. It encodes CASTRLGGTGRQETQYF.